This TCR beta chain appears in the sequencing data of a study of T cell changes during pregnancy in multiple sclerosis. TCRdb's copy holds only in-frame clones and misses some; the assay was immunoSEQ multiplex PCR. This repertoire shows roughly 22,000 clones, roughly 91% found once; its top ten account for 0.7% to 0.85%. Germline V gene lookup returns CDR1 LGHNA and CDR2 YNFKEQ. This CDR3 spans 16 amino acids. After removal of 5 bases from V and 0 bases from J, the junction contained 5 bases not matched to a gene. Source: CD4+ T cells from peripheral blood mononuclear cells, taken in the first trimester of pregnancy. The clonotype was recovered from a female donor in good health, enrolled as a control in a pregnancy study. The V gene is TRBV4-2, the J gene TRBJ2-1; TRBD2 agrees at 9 bases. In DNA, the CDR3 is TGTGCCAGCAGCGGGGTAGCGGGGGTCTCCTACAATGAGCAGTTCTTC. Amino acid sequence: CASSGVAGVSYNEQFF.